This is a list of T cell receptor beta chains from one sample in a study of T-cell reconstitution after alpha-beta-depleted transplantation in children. TCRdb itself ran the PCR reads through MiXCR, one entry per CDR3 protein. Of 600,000 to 700,000 distinct CDR3 sequences in the sample, 16% were seen once. The specimen was PBMCs from the stem cell graft donor, collected from the stem cell graft. All receptors derive from a human donor who donated a stem cell graft to a child with acute myeloid leukemia. CDR3s include the opening cysteine and the closing phenylalanine or tryptophan. D genes are given only for firm matches. Part of the rows lack a size; the others show once, few, many or a class for expanded clones.

>few|TRBJ1-1|-|TRBV5-1
CASSLLAREDTEAFF
TGCGCCAGCAGCTTGCTCGCCAGGGAAGACACTGAAGCTTTCTTT
>many|TRBJ2-1|TRBD1|TRBV9
CASSVDRGTNEQFF
TGTGCCAGCAGCGTCGACAGGGGGACTAATGAGCAGTTCTTC
>-|TRBJ1-1|-|TRBV4-3
CASSGSLGRGLMNTEAFF
TGCGCCAGCAGCGGTAGCCTAGGCAGAGGTCTAATGAACACTGAAGCTTTCTTT
>many|TRBJ2-1|-|TRBV11-2
CASSPGGGRRTYNEQFF
TGTGCCAGCAGCCCCGGAGGGGGGCGACGCACCTACAATGAGCAGTTCTTC
>few|TRBJ2-5|-|TRBV11-2
CASSLPVETQYF
TGTGCCAGCAGCTTACCTGTCGAGACCCAGTACTTC
>many|TRBJ2-2|-|TRBV12-5
CASGWGSTGAGELFF
TGTGCTAGTGGTTGGGGATCGACGGGAGCCGGGGAGCTGTTTTTT
>few|TRBJ1-6|TRBD1|TRBV20-1
CSASTGGDNSPLHF
TGCAGTGCCAGTACAGGGGGCGATAATTCACCCCTCCACTTT
>-|TRBJ1-2|-|TRBV6-1
CASTRNTGAAGYTF
TGTGCCAGCACCCGAAACACGGGGGCGGCTGGCTACACCTTC
>-|TRBJ2-1|-|TRBV24-1
CATSDSPGAHEQFF
TGTGCCACCAGTGATTCTCCAGGGGCCCATGAGCAGTTCTTC
>few|TRBJ2-1|-|TRBV27
CASSPRTGNEQFF
TGTGCCAGCAGTCCGAGGACGGGTAATGAGCAGTTCTTC
>many|TRBJ2-5|-|TRBV28
CASSLPQGKETQYF
TGTGCCAGCAGCTTGCCACAGGGTAAAGAGACCCAGTACTTC
>many|TRBJ2-2|-|TRBV28
CASSSPILNTGELFF
TGTGCCAGCAGTTCCCCGATACTTAACACCGGGGAGCTGTTTTTT
>-|TRBJ2-1|-|TRBV11-2
CASSRPGGRDGQFF
TGTGCCAGCAGCCGACCGGGTGGGCGAGACGGGCAGTTCTTC
>many|TRBJ2-1|-|TRBV6-6
CASGQTGLNEQFF
TGTGCCAGCGGGCAGACAGGACTCAATGAGCAGTTCTTC
>-|TRBJ2-1|TRBD1|TRBV12-3/TRBV12-4
CASSPLDRGVENEQFF
TGTGCCAGCAGTCCACTGGACAGGGGGGTAGAGAATGAGCAGTTCTTC
>-|TRBJ2-3|-|TRBV5-1
CASSLDGEVDTQYF
TGCGCCAGCAGCTTGGATGGGGAGGTGGATACGCAGTATTTT
>many|TRBJ2-1|TRBD2|TRBV7-2
CASSSRTSGDEQFF
TGTGCCAGCAGCTCGAGGACTAGCGGGGATGAGCAGTTCTTC
>-|TRBJ2-7|TRBD1|TRBV6-5
CASSSETGGSYEQYF
TGTGCCAGCAGTTCAGAGACAGGGGGCTCCTACGAGCAGTACTTC
>-|TRBJ1-1|-|TRBV6-1
CASNRSGRNTEAFF
TGTGCCAGCAATCGAAGCGGGCGCAACACTGAAGCTTTCTTT
>few|TRBJ1-2|TRBD1|TRBV11-2
CASSLTSYTLPQGAEGYTF
TGTGCCAGCAGCTTAACTAGTTATACCCTCCCGCAGGGGGCTGAGGGCTACACCTTC